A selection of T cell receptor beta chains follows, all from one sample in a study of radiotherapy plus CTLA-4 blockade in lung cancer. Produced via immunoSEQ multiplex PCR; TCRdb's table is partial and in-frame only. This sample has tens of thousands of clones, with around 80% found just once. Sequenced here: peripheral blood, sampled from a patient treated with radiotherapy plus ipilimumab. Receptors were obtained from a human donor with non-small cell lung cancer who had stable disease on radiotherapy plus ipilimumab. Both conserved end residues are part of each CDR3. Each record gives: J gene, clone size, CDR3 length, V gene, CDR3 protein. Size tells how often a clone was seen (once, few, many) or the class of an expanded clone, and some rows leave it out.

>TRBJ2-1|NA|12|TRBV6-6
CASSYSNNEQFF
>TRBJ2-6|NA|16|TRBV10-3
CAIPQGAREGANVLTF
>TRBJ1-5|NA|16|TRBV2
CASSDSGTGSNQPQHF
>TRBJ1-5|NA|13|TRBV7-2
CASSIDRQRPQHF
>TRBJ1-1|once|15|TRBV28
CASSERQGGNTEAFF
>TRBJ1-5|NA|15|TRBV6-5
CASSVAPGGNQPQHF
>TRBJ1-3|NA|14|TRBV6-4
CASSRQGSGNTIYF
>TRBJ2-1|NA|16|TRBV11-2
CASRNYLGGSYNEQFF
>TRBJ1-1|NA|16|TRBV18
CASSRDRDVANTEAFF
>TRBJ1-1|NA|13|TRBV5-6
CASSLKRETEAFF
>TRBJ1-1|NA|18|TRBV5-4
CASSLEFGGNLVNTEAFF
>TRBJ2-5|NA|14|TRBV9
CASSVGGTVETQYF
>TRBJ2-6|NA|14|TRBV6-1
CASTTPSGANVLTF
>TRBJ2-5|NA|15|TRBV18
CASSPLAGGLETQYF
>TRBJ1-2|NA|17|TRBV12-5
CASGLGMTMTSNYGYTF
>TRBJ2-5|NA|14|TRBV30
CAWGRASVQETQYF
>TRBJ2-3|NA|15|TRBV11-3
CASSPGQGGTDTQYF
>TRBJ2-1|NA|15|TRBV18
CASSPPVSSYNEQFF
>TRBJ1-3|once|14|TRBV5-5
CASSLTGSGNTIYF
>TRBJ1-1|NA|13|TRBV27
CASRAGTDVEAFF
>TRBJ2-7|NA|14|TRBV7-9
CASSPGQGAYEQYF
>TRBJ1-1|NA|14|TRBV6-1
CASSQDRVKPEAFF
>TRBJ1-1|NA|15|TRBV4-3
CASSHLQGSNTEAFF
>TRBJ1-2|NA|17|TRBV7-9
CASSTGGLSLQSYGYTF
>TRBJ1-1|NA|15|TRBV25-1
CASSATDYINTEAFF
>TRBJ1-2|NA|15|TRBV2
CASRKETGGNYGYTF
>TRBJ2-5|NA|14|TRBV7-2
CASSLGGAQETQYF
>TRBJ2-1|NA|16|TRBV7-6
CASSLVSGQGTNEQFF
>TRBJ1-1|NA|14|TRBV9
CASSPRAVTTEAFF
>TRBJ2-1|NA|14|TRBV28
CASSRGLAGNEQFF
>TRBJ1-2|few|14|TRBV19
CASTGTAINYGYTF
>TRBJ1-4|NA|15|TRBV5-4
CASSAGTEKREKLFF
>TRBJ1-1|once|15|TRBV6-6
CASSYWDRGGTEAFF
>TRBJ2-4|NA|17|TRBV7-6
CASSPLLAGLAKNIQYF
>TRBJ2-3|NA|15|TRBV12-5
CASGMGSPSTDTQYF
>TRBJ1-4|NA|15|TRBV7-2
CASSLKTGANEKLFF
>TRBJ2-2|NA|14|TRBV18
CASSPLENTGELFF
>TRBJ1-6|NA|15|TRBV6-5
CASSYYREVNSPLHF
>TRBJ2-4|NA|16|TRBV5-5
CASSLSQGVAKNIQYF
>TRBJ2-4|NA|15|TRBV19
CASSPRPPGDGIQYF
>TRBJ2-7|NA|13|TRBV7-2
CASRPGTGFEQYF
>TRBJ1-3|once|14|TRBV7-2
CASSTGQGRNTIYF